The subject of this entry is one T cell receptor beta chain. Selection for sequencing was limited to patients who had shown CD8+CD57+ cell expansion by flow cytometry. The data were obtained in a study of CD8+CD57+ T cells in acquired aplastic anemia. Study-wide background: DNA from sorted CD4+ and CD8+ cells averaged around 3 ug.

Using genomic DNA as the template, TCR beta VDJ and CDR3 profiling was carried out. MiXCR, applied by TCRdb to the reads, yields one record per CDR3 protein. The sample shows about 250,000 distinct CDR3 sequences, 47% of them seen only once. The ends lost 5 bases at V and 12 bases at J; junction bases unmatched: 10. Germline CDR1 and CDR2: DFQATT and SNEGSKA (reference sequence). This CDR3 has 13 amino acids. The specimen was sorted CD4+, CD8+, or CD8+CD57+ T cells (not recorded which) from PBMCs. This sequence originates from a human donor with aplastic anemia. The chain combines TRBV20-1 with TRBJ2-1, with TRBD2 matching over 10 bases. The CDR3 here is CSALAGVRDTQFF. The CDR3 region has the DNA TGCAGTGCTCTAGCGGGAGTACGAGATACGCAGTTCTTC.